This T cell receptor beta chain is drawn from a study of cytomegalovirus exposure and HLA in healthy donors. Study information: Out of 150 million to 200 million T cells, an earlier analysis found about 100 million unique TCR beta sequences in total. Of the donors genotyped, approximately 430 in all, 81% fell in the Caucasian-associated ancestry cluster.

This clone was picked up a small number of times. Its antigen remains unidentified. The PCR used 60 Vbeta and 13 Jbeta primers. Original data processing: A later analysis counted 65 million to 90 million unique TCR beta chains, around 10 million shared. Measured with immunoSEQ multiplex PCR; TCRdb has only the in-frame clones, and not every one. The DNA gave D and trimming, while V, J and clone size come from that table. The sample shows 130,000 or so clones, under 85% of them seen only once. Study-wide findings and caveats: There were several of the most significant clusters that appeared linked to common viral pathogens in a later analysis.

CDR1 KGHSH and CDR2 LQKENI come from the germline V gene. V lost 3 bases to trimming and J lost 1 base; unmatched junction nucleotides: 1. The CDR3 is made up of 15 amino acids. The rearrangement uses TRBV18 and TRBJ2-3; 10 positions match TRBD2. The specimen was PBMCs. The clonotype comes from a man aged 18 to 29 in good health and CMV-seropositive. The CDR3 loop reads CASSPLAGGTDTQYF. CDR3 nucleotides: TGTGCCAGCTCACCCCTAGCGGGGGGCACAGATACGCAGTATTTT.